The T cell receptor beta chain described here comes from a study of metastatic and nonmetastatic thyroid tumors. At least ten counts were recorded for this clone. TCRdb ran MiXCR on the PCR reads. The data contain tens of thousands of clones, roughly 12% of them singletons. Patients had received no treatment of any kind before thyroid surgery. What was sequenced was blood. This clonotype was obtained from a female donor with papillary thyroid cancer or a benign thyroid nodule (not recorded which). Some clones in this sample may be carry-over from other donors' samples.

CDR3 sequence reads: CASSLFGLAVSYEQYF. In nucleotides, the CDR3 is TGTGCCAGCAGTCTGTTCGGACTAGCGGTCTCCTACGAGCAGTACTTC. The V call is TRBV2, the J call TRBJ2-7; 10 bases agree with TRBD2. Germline CDR1 reads SNHLY; CDR2 reads FYNNEI. The CDR3 is 16 residues long. Losses at the gene ends were 5 bases for V and 0 bases for J; bases not matched to a gene: 7.